A single sample is the source of the 26 T cell receptor beta chains below, sequenced in a study of CD8 T cells in ankylosing spondylitis (dated by TCRdb to 2015 to 2018). Summary of the overall study and its limitations: A TCR beta motif of several highly homologous amino acid variants appeared characteristic of blood from ankylosing spondylitis patients.

These TCRs' antigens remain unknown. Library prep was done by 5' RACE. TCRdb lists the instrument as Illumina HiSeq 2500. TCRdb trimmed the raw reads at Q25, called clones with MiXCR and kept productive beta chains. Rows are unified per CDR3 protein, each entry keeping the most common DNA and genes. Present in this sample are 450,000 to 550,000 distinct CDR3 sequences, roughly 5% of which were seen just once. The ten largest clonotypes hold around 3.5% of the sample. Material for sequencing was blood, either unsorted or a sorted T cell fraction (not recorded which). These receptors came from a male donor with ankylosing spondylitis.

This clonotype has ten or more counts. V gene TRBV7-9 combines with J gene TRBJ2-4; D not certain. CDR1 is SEHNR, CDR2 FQNEAQ, per germline (reference sequence). This CDR3 has 15 residues. The V and J ends lost 6 bases and 1 base respectively, with 13 bases between them. CDR3 protein: CASSPPPDAKNIQYF. The CDR3 nucleotides read TGTGCCAGCAGTCCCCCCCCCGATGCCAAAAACATTCAGTACTTC.

This clonotype was seen many times. The chain employs TRBV7-2 and TRBJ2-7; 7 nucleotides align to TRBD1. This CDR3 has 14 amino acids. V shed 2 bases, J shed 2 bases, and the junction held 3 bases outside the gene matches. Germline-derived CDR1 and CDR2 are SGHTA and FQGNSA. CDR3 region: CASSLRTGPYEQYF. As DNA, the CDR3 is TGTGCCAGCAGCTTACGGACAGGTCCCTACGAGCAGTACTTC.

The sample holds a few counts of this clonotype. The rearrangement joins TRBV12-3 or TRBV12-4 to TRBJ2-6; no definite D call. The CDR3 sequence is 19 residues long. V lost 2 bases, J lost 0 bases, and 17 bases lay in between. The CDR3 DNA follows: TGTGCCAGCAGTTTAATCCTGGGAACTTCCATCTCTGGGGCCAACGTCCTGACTTTC. Amino acids: CASSLILGTSISGANVLTF.

This clonotype was found many times. The chain carries TRBV28 and TRBJ1-4, with 8 nucleotides matching TRBD1. The V gene end was trimmed by 5 bases and the J gene end by 2 bases; junction bases not matched to a gene: 4. CDR3 length: 15 amino acids. Germline lookup yields CDR1 MDHEN and CDR2 SYDVKM. Here the CDR3 reads CASSGHRGTNEKLFF. DNA of the CDR3: TGTGCCAGCAGTGGCCACAGGGGGACTAATGAAAAACTGTTTTTT.

This clonotype was observed at least ten times. This chain links TRBV5-6 with TRBJ1-1; tentatively, D is TRBD1 (5 bases). The CDR3 length is 14 residues. Germline CDR1 and CDR2: SGHDT and YYEEEE. V lost 2 bases and J 2 bases, leaving 10 bases between the germline ends. The CDR3 loop reads CASSLLTANTEAFF. DNA for the CDR3: TGTGCCAGCAGCTTATTGACAGCTAACACTGAAGCTTTCTTT.

This clonotype occurred many times. This sequence joins TRBV5-8 and TRBJ2-1; the D is unclear. CDR1 and CDR2 from the germline V gene are SGHTS and YDEGEE. V was pared by 3 bases and J by 14 bases, with 15 bases between. The CDR3 loop spans 12 amino acids. The DNA for the CDR3 is TGTGCCAGCAGCTCCGCCGCCCCCGAGGAGTTCTTC. As protein: CASSSAAPEEFF. Full variable domain (outside the CDR3, taken from reference TRBV5-8 and TRBJ2-1): EAGVTQSPTHLIKTRGQQATLRCSPISGHTSVYWYQQALGLGLQFLLWYDEGEERNRGNFPPRFSGRQFPNYSSELNVNALELEDSALYLCASSSAAPEEFFGPGTRLTVL.

The genes are TRBV2 and TRBJ2-7; a possible D gene is TRBD1 (6 bases). With 5 bases removed from V and 9 bases from J, the gap between germline ends came to 20 bases. The V gene's germline CDR1 is SNHLY and CDR2 FYNNEI. There are 14 residues in the CDR3. Here the CDR3 reads CASSLGTKILGQYF. Written as DNA, the CDR3 is TGTGCCAGCAGTCTCGGGACAAAAATCCTGGGGCAGTACTTC. Combining the CDR3 with reference TRBV2 and TRBJ2-7 gives the whole variable domain EPEVTQTPSHQVTQMGQEVILRCVPISNHLYFYWYRQILGQKVEFLVSFYNNEISEKSEIFDDQFSVERPDGSNFTLKIRSTKLEDSAMYFCASSLGTKILGQYFGPGTRLTVT.

This clonotype was counted at least ten times. Germline and junction disagree at one end, which may indicate a read error. V usage is TRBV3-1 and J usage is TRBJ2-7; no reliable D call. The germline gives CDR1 LGHDT, CDR2 YNNKEL (reference sequence). The CDR3 runs 12 residues. CDR3 in amino acids: CASSQVYTGLNF. The CDR3 region has the DNA TGTGCCAGCAGCCAAGTCTACACGGGCTTGAACTTC.

In this sample, this clonotype turned up many times. The chain combines TRBV7-9 with TRBJ1-2; unclear D gene. Trimming removed 5 bases from V and 3 bases from J, with 10 bases in between. This CDR3 has 13 amino acids. CDR1 and CDR2 from the germline V gene are SEHNR and FQNEAQ (reference sequence). The CDR3 DNA reads as TGTGCCAGCAGCGTCTCCAAGGACTATGGCTACACCTTC. Its protein product is CASSVSKDYGYTF.

In its sample, this clonotype was seen a few times. The rearrangement uses TRBV29-1 and TRBJ1-1, with D hard to call. V was cut by 5 bases and J by 0 bases, with 10 bases left in between. Per the germline V gene, CDR1 is SQVTM and CDR2 is ANQGSEA. The CDR3 is 13 amino acids. The CDR3 bases are TGCAGCGTTTTTAGAGTCATGAACACTGAAGCTTTCTTT. The encoded protein is CSVFRVMNTEAFF.

The sample holds many counts of this clonotype. The chain is built from TRBV5-1 and TRBJ2-7, with 7 bases matching TRBD1. With V trimmed by 2 bases and J by 3 bases, 5 bases remained unmatched. The CDR3 is 14 residues long. Looked up from germline, CDR1 is SGHRS and CDR2 is YFSETQ. The chain's CDR3 is CASSFRTGGYEQYF. The CDR3 nucleotides read TGCGCCAGCAGCTTCCGGACAGGCGGCTACGAGCAGTACTTC.

In its sample, this clonotype was seen many times. V gene TRBV20-1 combines with J gene TRBJ2-3; TRBD2 agrees at 8 bases. The germline V gene encodes CDR1 DFQATT and CDR2 SNEGSKA (reference sequence). The V and J ends lost 6 bases and 1 base, in that order; junction bases with no gene match: 6. This CDR3 is built from 14 residues. CDR3 bases: TGCAGTGCCCCCAGGCGGGGGGGCACAGATACGCAGTATTTT. It specifies CSAPRRGGTDTQYF.

This clonotype showed up many times. The chain is built from TRBV6-1 and TRBJ1-2, with 7 positions matching TRBD1. V was clipped by 6 bases and J by 7 bases; unmatched bases: 8. Germline V lookup: CDR1 MNHNS, CDR2 SASEGT. The CDR3 extends over 13 amino acids. The DNA of the CDR3 is TGTGCCAGCAGATCAGGGGGGACCTTTGGCTACACCTTC. Protein sequence: CASRSGGTFGYTF.

The V call is TRBV20-1, the J call TRBJ2-5; 8 bases line up with TRBD2. Germline lookup yields CDR1 DFQATT and CDR2 SNEGSKA (reference sequence). This CDR3 has 15 residues. After removal of 6 bases from V and 5 bases from J, the junction contained 14 bases not matched to a gene. CDR3 region: CSAPGRAGVFETQYF. CDR3 nucleotide sequence: TGCAGTGCACCCGGTAGAGCGGGAGTGTTTGAGACCCAGTACTTC.

The sample holds a few counts of this clonotype. This chain uses TRBV6-6 with TRBJ1-2, with a possible D match to TRBD1 (5 bases). V was shortened by 5 bases and J by 11 bases, with 12 bases between the two germline ends. The CDR3 covers 11 residues. Germline CDR1 MNHNY, CDR2 SVGAGI (reference sequence). The CDR3 nucleotides read TGTGCCAGCAGTCGGGACCAGCAATACACCTTC. Translation: CASSRDQQYTF.

This clonotype was seen repeatedly, ten times or more. This chain connects TRBV10-3 to TRBJ1-4; TRBD1 is a possible D gene (5 bases). Trimming pared 6 bases from V and 8 bases from J, leaving 19 bases between. This CDR3 has 15 amino acids. CDR1 ENHRY and CDR2 SYGVKD come from the germline V gene. The chain's CDR3 is CAIRAWTSEGEKLFF. CDR3 DNA sequence: TGTGCCATCAGAGCCTGGACATCAGAGGGGGAAAAACTGTTTTTT.

This clonotype was detected many times. This chain joins TRBV4-2 and TRBJ1-2, with D tentatively TRBD1 (5 bases). CDR1 and CDR2 (germline): LGHNA, YNFKEQ. Trimming took off 0 bases at V and 3 bases at J, with 11 bases between the two ends. This CDR3 has 15 amino acids. The CDR3 DNA reads TGTGCCAGCAGCCAAGAGGAGGGGAGGGACTATGGCTACACCTTC. It codes for CASSQEEGRDYGYTF.

The table lists this clonotype with many counts. V and J are TRBV5-1 and TRBJ2-1, with TRBD1 identical over 12 bases. Germline lookup yields CDR1 SGHRS and CDR2 YFSETQ. The J segment lost 9 bases and the V segment lost 3 bases, leaving 4 bases of the junction unmatched. The CDR3 sequence is 14 residues long. Written as DNA, the CDR3 is TGCGCCAGCAGCTGGGACAGGGGGCAGGGTGAGCAGTTCTTC. It is translated as CASSWDRGQGEQFF.

This clonotype was seen at least ten times. The chain couples TRBV20-1 to TRBJ2-1; TRBD2 aligns across 9 bases. The trim removed 1 base at V and 8 bases at J, leaving 9 bases unmatched. The CDR3 runs 15 residues. Germline CDR1 and CDR2: DFQATT and SNEGSKA (reference sequence). Here the CDR3 reads CSARGLSGGTDEQFF. In DNA form, the CDR3 reads TGCAGTGCTAGAGGCCTCAGCGGGGGGACCGATGAGCAGTTCTTC.

The chain uses TRBV28 and TRBJ2-1; maybe TRBD2 (6 bases). V lost 2 bases and J 2 bases, leaving 13 bases between the germline ends. Germline assignment: CDR1 MDHEN and CDR2 SYDVKM. The CDR3 has 16 residues. Here the CDR3 DNA reads TGTGCCAGCAGTTTAGACGGGAGAGTACCCTACAATGAGCAGTTCTTC. Translation gives CASSLDGRVPYNEQFF.

A remark on this clonotype: Since a much larger clone is just one base distant, this may be a read error. The J gene is TRBJ2-2, the V gene TRBV4-3; D assignment may be TRBD1 or TRBD2 (5 bases each). The V end lost 2 bases, the J end lost 5 bases, and 15 bases lay between the germline ends. This CDR3 is 16 amino acids long. CDR1 and CDR2 from the germline V gene are LGHNA and YSLEER. The CDR3 protein is CASSQKTRGWTGELFF. The CDR3 DNA follows: TGCGCCAGCAGCCAAAAGACGAGGGGCTGGACCGGGGAGCTGTTTTTT.

This clonotype has only a few counts. The chain links TRBV6-1 to TRBJ2-5, with TRBD1 matching 9 bases. Per the germline V gene, CDR1 is MNHNS and CDR2 is SASEGT. With V trimmed by 5 bases and J by 5 bases, 9 bases remained unmatched. The CDR3 length is 15 residues. Here the CDR3 DNA reads TGTGCCAGCAGTAAAGGACAGGGGCTTTTGGAGACCCAGTACTTC. Protein product: CASSKGQGLLETQYF.

This clonotype was recorded at least ten times. The chain has TRBV29-1 and TRBJ2-3; TRBD2 aligns across 13 bases. The germline gives CDR1 SQVTM, CDR2 ANQGSEA. V was pared by 6 bases and J by 3 bases, with 6 bases of the junction left unmatched. The CDR3 is made up of 15 amino acids. The CDR3 nucleotides read TGCAGCGTCCAGGGACTAGCGGGAAAGACAGATACGCAGTATTTT. Its translation: CSVQGLAGKTDTQYF.

This clonotype has ten or more counts. CDR3 loop: CASSPRTDVYGYTF. CDR3 nucleotides: TGTGCCAGCAGTCCAAGAACTGATGTCTATGGCTACACCTTC. The chain recombines TRBV27 with TRBJ1-2; D uncertain. Trimming removed 5 bases from V and 4 bases from J, with 14 bases in between. This CDR3 has 14 residues. Germline loops: CDR1 MNHEY, CDR2 SMNVEV (reference sequence).

This clonotype was seen at least ten times. V and J are TRBV27 and TRBJ2-7; D is unclear. The CDR3 spans 13 residues. Germline loops: CDR1 MNHEY, CDR2 SMNVEV (reference sequence). Trimming pared 3 bases from V and 2 bases from J, leaving 8 bases between. CDR3 sequence reads: CASSFQVAYEQYF. The CDR3 region has the DNA TGTGCCAGCAGTTTCCAGGTAGCCTACGAGCAGTACTTC.

The sample holds many counts of this clonotype. The chain employs TRBV6-1 and TRBJ2-7; unclear D gene. Trimming left V 4 bases short and J 3 bases short, with 7 bases between. Germline values: CDR1 MNHNS, CDR2 SASEGT. There are 12 residues in the CDR3. The CDR3 is CASSAHNYEQYF. CDR3 DNA sequence: TGTGCCAGCAGTGCCCACAACTACGAGCAGTACTTC.